The 4 T cell receptor beta chains in this list originate from one sample, sequenced in a study of T cell responses to AZD1222 COVID-19 vaccine. Sequencing used immunoSEQ multiplex PCR; TCRdb keeps in-frame clones, though not all of them. The sample has 140,000 to 150,000 clones, around 90% seen once; the top ten hold roughly 1.8%. The sample was peripheral blood, taken 28 days after the second AZD1222 dose. Source of these receptors: an adult who received the AZD1222 COVID-19 vaccine.

The rearrangement joins TRBV4-3 to TRBJ1-6; D ambiguous. The length of the CDR3 is 13 residues. V was clipped by 6 bases and J by 8 bases, with 11 bases between them. Germline V lookup: CDR1 LGHNA, CDR2 YSLEER. The CDR3 bases are TGCGCCAGCAGTTTGGACTCATATTCACCCCTCCACTTT. It is translated as CASSLDSYSPLHF.

The V gene is TRBV18, the J gene TRBJ2-7; TRBD2 matches at 14 bases. CDR3 size: 16 residues. Germline trimming cut 2 bases from V and 2 bases from J; bases unmatched to any gene: 2. The germline V gene encodes CDR1 KGHSH and CDR2 LQKENI. CDR3 amino acids: CASSPSTSGRAYEQYF. The CDR3 nucleotides are TGTGCCAGCTCACCATCGACTAGCGGGAGGGCCTACGAGCAGTACTTC.

The V and J genes are TRBV9 and TRBJ2-2; TRBD2 matches 7 bases. After removal of 4 bases from V and 6 bases from J, the junction contained 15 bases not matched to a gene. Germline CDR1 SGDLS, CDR2 YYNGEE. This CDR3 spans 17 amino acids. CDR3 DNA: TGTGCCAGCAGCCGATTAGGCGGGAGTTTAATACCCGGGGAGCTGTTTTTT. Its translation: CASSRLGGSLIPGELFF. Variable domain in full (rest from reference TRBV9 and TRBJ2-2): DSGVTQTPKHLITATGQRVTLRCSPRSGDLSVYWYQQSLDQGLQFLIQYYNGEERAKGNILERFSAQQFPDLHSELNLSSLELGDSALYFCASSRLGGSLIPGELFFGEGSRLTVL.

This chain connects TRBV25-1 to TRBJ2-1, with 11 bases fitting TRBD2. This CDR3 spans 15 amino acids. The germline V gene has CDR1 MGHDK and CDR2 SYGVNS. Trimming cost V 0 bases and J 8 bases; bases outside gene matches: 3. CDR3 DNA sequence: TGTGCCAGCAGTGAATATAGCGGGAGGGAGGATGAGCAGTTCTTC. Residues: CASSEYSGREDEQFF.